This T cell receptor beta chain was profiled in a study of blood T cell repertoires in COVID-19 (dated by TCRdb to the early 2020s). A note on the overall study: The collaborator samples originated in the United States, Italy and Spain and spanned the acute and convalescent phases of COVID-19. The prospective study material was composed of cDNA or gDNA derived from T cells, B-cell-depleted T cells, or PBMCs. Subjects who had been exposed to COVID-19, were actively infected with it, or had recovered from it provided the deeply sampled blood TCRbeta repertoires that made up the dataset. A freely available public database, intended as a resource for researchers studying the immune response to SARS-CoV-2, is where the repertoires were released. Samples were obtained from the ongoing ImmuneRACE study (first 160 participants) and from 1,254 subjects provided by 6 global collaborators. Sample metadata almost always included a de-identified subject ID, COVID-19 status, age in years and sex. Where HLA class I and class II types were available, the types were taken from metadata supplied by the sample provider, not from assay-based typing. General study outcomes and caveats: How much clinical and demographic metadata was included differed by source and by participant, and the metadata was provided uncurated.

TCRbeta CDR3 regions were amplified from genomic DNA by means of the immunoSEQ Assay, a bias-controlled multiplex PCR. As for the original processing: The number of nucleated cells in each sample was estimated by amplification of reference gene primers within the assay. To quantify the absolute abundance of each unique TCRbeta CDR3 rearrangement, sequence reads were collapsed and filtered. Productive Simpson clonality was computed per sample as the square root of Simpson's diversity index over productive rearrangements. In its TCRdb copy, this immuneACCESS table keeps in-frame sequences only and misses some clones. Where compared with another copy, unresolved V genes explain less than half of these, and the others have no known cause. The V and J calls and the clone size are those of that table, but D and trimming were determined from the DNA. This sample gives around 250,000 clones in total; about 83% of them show up just once. The ten most abundant clones make up approximately 6% of the sample.

Cut back by 5 bases and 7 bases, the V and J ends lie 14 bases apart. Based on the germline V gene, the CDR1 and CDR2 sequences are SGHTA and FQGNSA. The cysteine opens and the phenylalanine closes a CDR3 of 13 amino acids. Only CDR3 DNA is held: 39 bases, read in frame from base 1. Collaborating institutions collected whole blood in K2EDTA tubes following their own protocols. For TCRbeta analysis, collaborator samples were shipped as frozen whole blood, as isolated PBMCs, or as DNA extracted from either sample type. This clone occurred a few times. The specificity of this receptor is unknown. No much larger clone is present one base from it, and per-base qualities are unavailable.

Sequenced material: peripheral blood. This clonotype was sampled from a man at least 80 years old with acute or convalescent COVID-19. Rearrangement joined TRBV7-2 to TRBJ1-2, with a tentative D gene TRBD1 over 5 matching bases. The DNA reads TGTGCCAGCAGCGCGAGGAGGGACTTTGGCTACACCTTC. It translates as CASSARRDFGYTF.